This TCR beta chain was identified in a study of human T cells and chemical hapten exposure. Time point indicated: patch test 1, 2 weeks after DPC sensitization. The treatment here: therapeutic diphenylcyclopropenone sensitization with weekly scalp DPC. Patients had alopecia, were aged 18 to 70, and were not pregnant. TCRdb independently ran MiXCR on the RACE reads; one entry per CDR3 protein. This table has fewer than 100,000 distinct CDR3 sequences, roughly 10% appearing once. This CDR3 is built from 14 residues. Germline CDR1 reads SEHNR; CDR2 reads FQNEAQ (reference sequence). V lost 2 bases to trimming and J lost 8 bases, with 15 bases between them. The sample holds many counts of this clonotype.

The sequencing used whole blood, collected in connection with sensitization to the hapten diphenylcyclopropenone (DPC). This clonotype was obtained from a woman in her sixties or seventies with alopecia areata. Some clones in this sample may be carry-over from other donors' samples. The chain joins TRBV7-9 to TRBJ1-2; possible D gene TRBD1, 6 bases. The CDR3 nucleotides are TGTGCCAGCAGCTTAAGCTCCGGGGGCACCGGCTACACCTTC. Its translation: CASSLSSGGTGYTF.